This T cell receptor beta chain was sequenced during a study of shared clonotypes between healthy human individuals. Turning to the study itself: Three plates were used per donor for CD4 naive, three for CD4 memory, two for CD8 naive and one for CD8 memory.

Germline assignment: CDR1 LNHDA and CDR2 SQIVND (reference sequence). Trimming took 4 bases from V and 2 from J; bases not matched to a gene: 10. The CDR3 is made up of 18 amino acids. Only in-frame clones appear in the TCRdb table, and some are missing; sequencing was by immunoSEQ multiplex PCR. The data show about 1 million clones, with approximately 70% seen just once and about 1.5% held by the top ten. Material: memory CD4+ T cells sorted from blood. Subset given: CD45RA-negative fraction. J is TRBJ2-1 and V is TRBV19; 11 bases are a match to TRBD2. The TCR sequence derives from a man between 18 and 29 years old in good health. Written as DNA, the CDR3 is TGTGCCAGTAGTAAAACGCAGGGACTAGCGGTCCCCTACAATGAGCAGTTCTTC. As protein: CASSKTQGLAVPYNEQFF.